This TCR beta chain comes out of a study of blood T cell repertoires in COVID-19. Germline V gene sequence: CDR1 SQVTM, CDR2 ANQGSEA. The CDR3 runs 14 residues. Trimming took 6 bases from V and 2 from J; bases not matched to a gene: 9. Method: immunoSEQ multiplex PCR; TCRdb's copy keeps in-frame clones and lacks some. Among 150,000 or so clones listed, roughly 90% were seen once. This sequence originates from a woman in her twenties or thirties with acute COVID-19. The sequencing input was PBMCs or T cells enriched from blood (not recorded which). The chain joins TRBV29-1 to TRBJ1-2, with 7 nucleotides matching TRBD1. The CDR3 DNA sequence: TGCAGCGTGAAGGAGGGGGCTGGCAACTATGGCTACACCTTC. It specifies CSVKEGAGNYGYTF.